The rows below give T cell receptor beta chains drawn from one sample of a study of T-cell reconstitution after alpha-beta-depleted transplantation in children. In TCRdb, the PCR reads were re-called with MiXCR into one record per CDR3 protein. The data contain about 290,000 distinct CDR3 sequences, roughly 7.8% of them singletons. The input for sequencing was peripheral blood, taken 360 days after TCRalphabeta/CD19-depleted stem cell transplant. The receptors originated from a female patient between 2 and 15 years old who had a stem cell transplant for Fanconi anemia, so the T cells may come from the graft donor. Each CDR3 is given with its conserved first and last residue. The order of the fields is clone size, J gene, D gene, V gene, CDR3 protein, CDR3 DNA. A D gene is named only where the DNA matches it firmly. The size entry is marked missing in some rows and otherwise reads once, few, many or a size class.

size: many
J: TRBJ2-4
D: NA
V: TRBV5-1
CDR3: CASSFGQLIAKNIQYF
DNA: TGCGCCAGCAGCTTTGGGCAGCTGATAGCCAAAAACATTCAGTACTTC

size: NA
J: TRBJ1-1
D: NA
V: TRBV6-6
CDR3: CASSSEAPEHPPDPEAFF
DNA: TGTGCCAGCAGTTCGGAAGCCCCAGAACACCCTCCGGACCCTGAAGCTTTCTTT

size: many
J: TRBJ2-1
D: NA
V: TRBV28
CDR3: CASSPLRGNEQFF
DNA: TGTGCCAGCAGTCCCCTGAGGGGGAATGAGCAGTTCTTC

size: many
J: TRBJ2-3
D: NA
V: TRBV5-1
CDR3: CASREASSSDTQYF
DNA: TGCGCCAGCAGGGAGGCCAGCAGTTCAGATACGCAGTATTTT

size: many
J: TRBJ2-1
D: TRBD2
V: TRBV6-1
CDR3: CASSRLAGGIYNEQFF
DNA: TGTGCCAGCAGTAGGTTAGCGGGAGGGATTTACAATGAGCAGTTCTTC

size: few
J: TRBJ2-1
D: TRBD2
V: TRBV11-3
CDR3: CASSQQGLVNHNEQFF
DNA: TGTGCCAGCAGCCAACAGGGACTAGTTAACCACAATGAGCAGTTCTTC

size: NA
J: TRBJ2-3
D: TRBD1
V: TRBV14
CDR3: CASRIQGGSDTQYF
DNA: TGTGCCAGCAGGATACAGGGGGGATCAGATACGCAGTATTTT

size: few
J: TRBJ1-1
D: NA
V: TRBV7-7
CDR3: CASSTQLNTEAFF
DNA: TGTGCTAGCAGCACACAACTGAACACTGAAGCTTTCTTT

size: few
J: TRBJ2-3
D: TRBD2
V: TRBV20-1
CDR3: CSASGVPGGSTDTQYF
DNA: TGCAGTGCTAGCGGTGTCCCGGGGGGAAGCACAGATACGCAGTATTTT

size: many
J: TRBJ2-3
D: NA
V: TRBV20-1
CDR3: CSAGARVTDTQYF
DNA: TGCAGTGCCGGAGCCAGGGTCACAGATACGCAGTATTTT

size: NA
J: TRBJ1-4
D: TRBD1
V: TRBV20-1
CDR3: CSARQSGGNEKLFF
DNA: TGCAGTGCTAGACAGTCAGGGGGTAATGAAAAACTGTTTTTT

size: NA
J: TRBJ1-3
D: NA
V: TRBV7-6
CDR3: CASSLGVPDTGNTIYF
DNA: TGTGCCAGCAGCTTAGGAGTTCCCGACACTGGAAACACCATATATTTT

size: many
J: TRBJ2-1
D: TRBD2
V: TRBV20-1
CDR3: CSAREGGYYNEQFF
DNA: TGCAGTGCTAGAGAGGGGGGGTACTACAATGAGCAGTTCTTC

size: many
J: TRBJ2-3
D: TRBD2
V: TRBV10-3
CDR3: CAITRSGSRFDTQYF
DNA: TGTGCCATCACCCGTAGCGGGTCCCGGTTCGATACGCAGTATTTT

size: many
J: TRBJ2-7
D: NA
V: TRBV20-1
CDR3: CSAENSGYRNEQYF
DNA: TGCAGTGCCGAGAATTCCGGATATAGGAACGAGCAGTACTTC

size: few
J: TRBJ2-7
D: NA
V: TRBV7-2
CDR3: CASSWRAGAFYEQYF
DNA: TGTGCCAGCAGCTGGAGGGCGGGGGCGTTCTACGAGCAGTACTTC

size: many
J: TRBJ2-1
D: NA
V: TRBV5-1
CDR3: CASSLELASNEQFF
DNA: TGCGCCAGCAGCTTGGAACTAGCCTCCAATGAGCAGTTCTTC

size: many
J: TRBJ1-2
D: TRBD1
V: TRBV28
CDR3: CASSYLFRDRGRMGYTF
DNA: TGTGCCAGCAGTTACTTATTCCGGGACAGGGGGCGAATGGGCTACACCTTC

size: NA
J: TRBJ2-5
D: TRBD1
V: TRBV18
CDR3: CASSPFSGQQETQYF
DNA: TGTGCCAGCTCACCATTCTCGGGACAGCAAGAGACCCAGTACTTC

size: many
J: TRBJ1-2
D: NA
V: TRBV6-5
CDR3: CASSYSNANWELYGYTF
DNA: TGTGCCAGCAGTTACTCGAACGCGAATTGGGAGCTCTATGGCTACACCTTC

size: NA
J: TRBJ1-2
D: NA
V: TRBV7-9
CDR3: CASSFLEPNYGYTF
DNA: TGTGCCAGCAGCTTTCTTGAGCCTAACTATGGCTACACCTTC

size: many
J: TRBJ2-7
D: TRBD2
V: TRBV7-2
CDR3: CASSLTTSGFYEQYF
DNA: TGTGCCAGCAGCTTAACCACTAGCGGATTTTACGAGCAGTACTTC

size: few
J: TRBJ1-2
D: NA
V: TRBV12-3/TRBV12-4
CDR3: CASSLGDLPLGYTF
DNA: TGTGCCAGCAGTTTGGGGGACCTCCCCTTGGGCTACACCTTC

size: many
J: TRBJ1-1
D: NA
V: TRBV15
CDR3: CATSPRRGKNTEAFF
DNA: TGTGCCACCAGCCCGAGGAGGGGAAAGAACACTGAAGCTTTCTTT

size: few
J: TRBJ2-3
D: TRBD2
V: TRBV7-2
CDR3: CASRTSGAGWGTDTQYF
DNA: TGTGCCAGCAGGACTAGCGGGGCGGGATGGGGGACAGATACGCAGTATTTT

size: NA
J: TRBJ2-7
D: NA
V: TRBV5-5
CDR3: CASSLGGALYEQYF
DNA: TGTGCCAGCAGCTTGGGGGGGGCCCTCTACGAGCAGTACTTC

size: NA
J: TRBJ1-1
D: TRBD1
V: TRBV14
CDR3: CASSQLPLGTGLSTEAFF
DNA: TGTGCCAGCAGCCAGCTCCCCCTCGGGACAGGGCTGTCCACTGAAGCTTTCTTT

size: many
J: TRBJ2-2
D: NA
V: TRBV6-2/TRBV6-3
CDR3: CATHDRRVNTGELFF
DNA: TGTGCCACCCACGACAGGCGGGTGAACACCGGGGAGCTGTTTTTT

size: many
J: TRBJ1-2
D: TRBD1
V: TRBV12-3/TRBV12-4
CDR3: CASSLQGNYGYTF
DNA: TGTGCCAGCAGTCTACAGGGGAACTATGGCTACACCTTC

size: many
J: TRBJ2-1
D: TRBD2
V: TRBV5-1
CDR3: CASSLGAGVHNEQFF
DNA: TGCGCCAGCAGCTTGGGCGCGGGAGTCCACAATGAGCAGTTCTTC

size: NA
J: TRBJ2-5
D: NA
V: TRBV2
CDR3: CASSVARKETQYF
DNA: TGTGCCAGCAGTGTCGCCAGGAAAGAGACCCAGTACTTC

size: NA
J: TRBJ2-7
D: NA
V: TRBV7-8
CDR3: CASSRPVRGSEQYF
DNA: TGTGCCAGCAGCCGGCCCGTTAGGGGGAGCGAGCAGTACTTC

size: many
J: TRBJ1-5
D: NA
V: TRBV28
CDR3: CASSTGDQPQHF
DNA: TGTGCCAGCAGTACCGGGGATCAGCCCCAGCATTTT

size: many
J: TRBJ2-2
D: NA
V: TRBV6-1
CDR3: CASTVETNTGELFF
DNA: TGTGCCAGCACGGTCGAAACGAACACCGGGGAGCTGTTTTTT

size: many
J: TRBJ2-7
D: TRBD1
V: TRBV10-3
CDR3: CAITRDRDYEQYF
DNA: TGTGCCATCACCCGGGACAGGGACTACGAGCAGTACTTC

size: few
J: TRBJ1-6
D: TRBD1
V: TRBV2
CDR3: CATGQGGSPLHF
DNA: TGTGCAACTGGACAGGGCGGTTCACCCCTCCACTTT

size: NA
J: TRBJ2-5
D: TRBD2
V: TRBV14
CDR3: CASSPGGAGDQETQYF
DNA: TGTGCCAGCAGCCCCGGTGGAGCGGGGGACCAAGAGACCCAGTACTTC

size: NA
J: TRBJ2-3
D: TRBD2
V: TRBV10-2
CDR3: CASSEPGLAGTDTQYF
DNA: TGCGCCAGCAGTGAGCCGGGACTAGCGGGCACAGATACGCAGTATTTT

size: many
J: TRBJ2-5
D: NA
V: TRBV5-1
CDR3: CASSPEGPEETQYF
DNA: TGCGCCAGCAGCCCAGAAGGTCCCGAAGAGACCCAGTACTTC

size: many
J: TRBJ1-1
D: NA
V: TRBV3-1
CDR3: CASSPRGANTEAFF
DNA: TGTGCCAGCAGCCCAAGAGGAGCGAACACTGAAGCTTTCTTT

size: many
J: TRBJ2-5
D: NA
V: TRBV11-2
CDR3: CASSLVTGTHQETQYF
DNA: TGTGCCAGCAGCTTAGTTACCGGGACACACCAAGAGACCCAGTACTTC

size: few
J: TRBJ2-1
D: NA
V: TRBV7-8
CDR3: CASSLGPGRTYNEQFF
DNA: TGTGCCAGCAGCCTTGGACCAGGCCGCACCTACAATGAGCAGTTCTTC

size: many
J: TRBJ2-2
D: NA
V: TRBV5-1
CDR3: CASSLWVGNTGELFF
DNA: TGCGCCAGCAGCTTATGGGTAGGGAACACCGGGGAGCTGTTTTTT

size: many
J: TRBJ2-3
D: NA
V: TRBV5-1
CDR3: CASRRTDPADTQYF
DNA: TGCGCCAGCAGGCGAACAGATCCAGCAGATACGCAGTATTTT

size: NA
J: TRBJ1-6
D: TRBD1
V: TRBV12-5
CDR3: CASGRTGSNSPLHF
DNA: TGTGCTAGTGGTCGGACAGGGAGCAATTCACCCCTCCACTTT

size: few
J: TRBJ2-2
D: NA
V: TRBV14
CDR3: CASSQSGYRTGELFF
DNA: TGTGCCAGCAGTCAAAGCGGGTATCGCACCGGGGAGCTGTTTTTT

size: few
J: TRBJ1-2
D: TRBD1
V: TRBV10-3
CDR3: CAISDGTGKSYGYTF
DNA: TGTGCCATCAGCGACGGGACAGGGAAGAGCTATGGCTACACCTTC

size: many
J: TRBJ1-6
D: NA
V: TRBV20-1
CDR3: CSATDRFHSPLHF
DNA: TGCAGTGCTACCGACAGATTCCACTCACCCCTCCACTTT

size: many
J: TRBJ1-1
D: NA
V: TRBV20-1
CDR3: CSARRPGAEAFF
DNA: TGCAGTGCTAGAAGACCTGGCGCTGAAGCTTTCTTT

size: few
J: TRBJ2-6
D: NA
V: TRBV15
CDR3: CATSRGHSGANVLTF
DNA: TGTGCCACCAGCAGGGGACATTCTGGGGCCAACGTCCTGACTTTC

size: many
J: TRBJ1-6
D: NA
V: TRBV27
CDR3: CASSLIGTGHSPLHF
DNA: TGTGCCAGCAGCTTAATTGGGACCGGACATTCACCCCTCCACTTT